This is a list of T cell receptor beta chains from one sample in a study of blood T cell repertoires in COVID-19. Data came from immunoSEQ multiplex PCR; TCRdb stores just in-frame clones and leaves some out. Found here are just over 650,000 clones, more than 80% of them singletons; the top ten hold more than 0.25%. The sample taken for sequencing was peripheral blood. Receptors originate from a woman aged 18-29 years with acute or convalescent COVID-19. The CDR3 runs from the conserved cysteine through the conserved F or W. A D gene is named only where the DNA matches it firmly. Clone size is not always given. Where it is, it says once, few, many or a class for expanded clones.

v_call,clone_size,j_call,d_call,cdr3_aa,cdr3_nt
TRBV30,NA,TRBJ2-3,TRBD2,CAWSSGGTDTQYF,TGTGCCTGGAGTAGCGGGGGAACAGATACGCAGTATTTT
TRBV12-5,NA,TRBJ1-5,TRBD1,CASGFSGQVFSQPQHF,TGTGCTAGTGGTTTCTCGGGACAGGTTTTTAGTCAGCCCCAGCATTTT
TRBV19,NA,TRBJ2-7,NA,CASSIFPRGGSEQYF,TGTGCCAGTAGTATTTTTCCCAGAGGAGGATCCGAGCAGTACTTC
TRBV4-3,NA,TRBJ2-1,TRBD2,CASSQDLAGGNNEQFF,TGCGCCAGCAGCCAAGATCTTGCGGGGGGTAACAATGAGCAGTTCTTC
TRBV12-3/TRBV12-4,NA,TRBJ1-4,NA,CASTRDFKLFF,TGTGCCAGCACCAGGGACTTCAAACTGTTTTTT
TRBV3-1/TRBV3-2,NA,TRBJ1-6,TRBD1,CASSPGTGNSPLHF,TGTGCCAGCAGCCCAGGGACAGGGAATTCACCCCTCCACTTT
TRBV11-3,once,TRBJ2-2,TRBD2,CASGTSGPTGELFF,TGTGCAAGCGGGACTAGCGGCCCGACCGGGGAGCTGTTTTTT
TRBV12-3/TRBV12-4,once,TRBJ2-1,NA,CASRDSLADEQFF,TGTGCCAGCAGAGACAGTCTTGCCGATGAGCAGTTCTTC
TRBV11-1,few,TRBJ2-1,NA,CASSLGGPGLSKFF,TGTGCCAGCAGCTTAGGGGGACCGGGACTGAGTAAGTTCTTC
TRBV9,NA,TRBJ2-1,NA,CASSVEAWGVNEQFF,TGTGCCAGCAGCGTAGAAGCTTGGGGGGTCAATGAGCAGTTCTTC
TRBV5-4,NA,TRBJ2-3,NA,CASSPGGGADTQYF,TGTGCCAGCAGCCCGGGCGGGGGCGCTGATACGCAGTATTTT
TRBV5-6,once,TRBJ1-3,NA,CASSLWDWLGGTIYF,TGTGCCAGCAGCTTATGGGACTGGCTCGGGGGCACCATATATTTT
TRBV30,NA,TRBJ1-1,NA,CAWNEGNTEAFF,TGTGCCTGGAATGAGGGGAACACTGAAGCTTTCTTT
TRBV5-4,NA,TRBJ1-6,NA,CASSPIHAARNSPLHF,TGTGCCAGCAGCCCTATCCACGCGGCGAGGAATTCACCCCTCCACTTT
TRBV29-1,NA,TRBJ1-5,NA,CSVDPGNGPQHF,TGCAGCGTTGATCCGGGAAATGGGCCCCAGCATTTT
TRBV5-1,few,TRBJ1-1,NA,CASSLAWNTEAFF,TGCGCCAGCAGCTTGGCTTGGAACACTGAAGCTTTCTTT
TRBV3-1/TRBV3-2,NA,TRBJ2-3,TRBD2,CASSLGLAGGPGTQYF,TGTGCCAGCAGCCTGGGACTAGCGGGGGGGCCCGGTACGCAGTATTTT
TRBV5-5,NA,TRBJ1-2,NA,CASSSMTGTLWEYGYTF,NA
TRBV7-3,NA,TRBJ1-1,NA,CASSTQGNAEAFF,TGTGCCAGCAGTACACAGGGCAACGCTGAAGCTTTCTTT
TRBV9,NA,TRBJ2-3,NA,CASSPRPDTQYF,TGTGCCAGCAGCCCGAGGCCAGATACGCAGTATTTT
TRBV15,NA,TRBJ2-7,NA,CATSSNSDSGEQYF,TGTGCCACCAGCTCAAACTCGGACAGCGGCGAGCAGTACTTC
TRBV7-9,NA,TRBJ1-5,TRBD1,CASSPGQRNQPQHF,TGTGCCAGCAGCCCGGGACAGCGAAATCAGCCCCAGCATTTT
TRBV24-1,NA,TRBJ1-5,NA,CATSDYGSNQPQHF,TGTGCCACCAGTGATTACGGTAGCAATCAGCCCCAGCATTTT
TRBV5-6,few,TRBJ1-6,NA,CASTLRSSYNSPLHF,TGTGCCAGCACCCTGAGGAGCTCCTATAATTCACCCCTCCACTTT
TRBV27,NA,TRBJ1-2,TRBD1,CASSPQGIGYGYTF,TGTGCCAGCAGTCCACAGGGGATTGGCTATGGCTACACCTTC
TRBV29-1,once,TRBJ2-1,NA,CSGLGRNAKAYNEQFF,TGCAGCGGATTAGGGAGGAACGCGAAGGCCTACAATGAGCAGTTCTTC
TRBV7-9,NA,TRBJ1-2,TRBD1,CASSSQPGTGLNYGYTF,TGTGCCAGCAGCTCTCAACCCGGGACAGGGCTTAACTATGGCTACACCTTC
TRBV27,NA,TRBJ2-7,TRBD2,CASSLLGGGSYEQYF,TGTGCCAGCAGTTTATTGGGCGGGGGCTCCTACGAGCAGTACTTC
TRBV18,NA,TRBJ1-2,NA,CASSPLPVGGDGYTF,TGTGCCAGCTCACCACTTCCCGTGGGAGGGGACGGCTACACCTTC
TRBV4-1,NA,TRBJ1-3,NA,CASSHPGRGWPGNTIYF,TGCGCCAGCAGCCACCCAGGGAGGGGATGGCCTGGAAACACCATATATTTT
TRBV3-1/TRBV3-2,NA,TRBJ1-2,NA,CASSQSGLYYGYTF,TGTGCCAGCAGCCAATCAGGGTTATACTATGGCTACACCTTC
TRBV2,NA,TRBJ2-3,TRBD1,CASTTGTGPSDTQYF,TGTGCCAGCACCACCGGGACAGGGCCCTCAGATACGCAGTATTTT
TRBV27,once,TRBJ1-4,NA,CASSLSVDIPKLFF,TGTGCCAGCAGTTTATCGGTGGACATTCCAAAACTGTTTTTT
TRBV5-1,NA,TRBJ2-3,TRBD2,CASSPIAGGAVDTQYF,TGCGCCAGCAGCCCAATCGCGGGGGGGGCCGTGGATACGCAGTATTTT
TRBV9,NA,TRBJ2-1,TRBD2,CASSAARENPYNEQFF,TGTGCCAGCAGCGCGGCGCGGGAGAACCCCTACAATGAGCAGTTCTTC
TRBV6-5,NA,TRBJ1-1,NA,CASSYSAGAGNTEAFF,TGTGCCAGCAGTTACTCGGCAGGGGCAGGCAACACTGAAGCTTTCTTT
TRBV3-1/TRBV3-2,NA,TRBJ2-7,TRBD2,CASSQVRGAYEQYF,TGTGCCAGCAGCCAAGTGCGGGGGGCCTACGAGCAGTACTTC
TRBV9,NA,TRBJ2-1,TRBD2,CASSVGTSVNNEQFF,TGTGCCAGCAGCGTGGGGACTAGCGTCAACAATGAGCAGTTCTTC
TRBV2,NA,TRBJ1-5,NA,CASNVGNQPQHF,TGTGCCAGCAATGTCGGGAATCAGCCCCAGCATTTT
TRBV6-5,NA,TRBJ2-7,TRBD2,CATKDGLAGDF,TGTGCCACAAAGGACGGACTAGCGGGGGACTTC
TRBV13,NA,TRBJ1-1,NA,CASSRAYLNTEAFF,TGTGCCAGCAGCCGAGCCTACTTGAACACTGAAGCTTTCTTT
TRBV29-1,NA,TRBJ1-2,NA,CSVATGTPKGYTF,TGCAGCGTGGCTACAGGGACACCGAAAGGCTACACCTTC